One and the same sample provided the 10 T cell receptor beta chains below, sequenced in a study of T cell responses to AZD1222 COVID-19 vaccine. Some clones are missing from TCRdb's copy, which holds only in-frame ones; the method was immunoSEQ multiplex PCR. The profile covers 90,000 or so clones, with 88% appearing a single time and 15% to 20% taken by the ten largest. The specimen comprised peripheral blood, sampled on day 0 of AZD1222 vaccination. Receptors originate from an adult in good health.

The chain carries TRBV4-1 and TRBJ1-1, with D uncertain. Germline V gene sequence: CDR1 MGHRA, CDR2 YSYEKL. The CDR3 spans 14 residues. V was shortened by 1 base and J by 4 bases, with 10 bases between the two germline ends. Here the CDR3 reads CASSQAPRATEAFF. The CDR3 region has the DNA TGCGCCAGCAGCCAAGCACCTAGGGCCACTGAAGCTTTCTTT.

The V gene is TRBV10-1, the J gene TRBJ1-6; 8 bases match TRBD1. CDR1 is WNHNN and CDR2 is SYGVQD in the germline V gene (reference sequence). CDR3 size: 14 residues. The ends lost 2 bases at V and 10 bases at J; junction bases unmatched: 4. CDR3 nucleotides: TGCGCCAGCAGTGAGGACAGGGGTCGCTCACCCCTCCACTTT. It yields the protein CASSEDRGRSPLHF.

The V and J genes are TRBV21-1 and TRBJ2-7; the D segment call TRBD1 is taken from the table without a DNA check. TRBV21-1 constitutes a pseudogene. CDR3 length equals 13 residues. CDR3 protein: CASSIGTGSEQYF. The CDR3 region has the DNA TGTGCCAGCAGCATCGGGACAGGGTCCGAGCAGTACTTC.

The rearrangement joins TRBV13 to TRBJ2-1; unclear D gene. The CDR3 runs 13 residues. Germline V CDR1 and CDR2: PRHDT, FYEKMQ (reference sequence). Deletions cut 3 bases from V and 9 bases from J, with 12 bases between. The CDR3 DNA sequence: TGTGCCAGCAGCTTCTCCGACAAAGGTGAGCAGTTCTTC. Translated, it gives CASSFSDKGEQFF.

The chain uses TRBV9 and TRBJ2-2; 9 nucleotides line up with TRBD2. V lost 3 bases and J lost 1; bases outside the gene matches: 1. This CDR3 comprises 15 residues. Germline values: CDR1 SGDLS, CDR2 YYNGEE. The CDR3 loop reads CASSERGVNTGELFF. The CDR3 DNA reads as TGTGCCAGCAGCGAGCGGGGGGTGAACACCGGGGAGCTGTTTTTT. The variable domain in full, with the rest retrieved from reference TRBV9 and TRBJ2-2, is DSGVTQTPKHLITATGQRVTLRCSPRSGDLSVYWYQQSLDQGLQFLIQYYNGEERAKGNILERFSAQQFPDLHSELNLSSLELGDSALYFCASSERGVNTGELFFGEGSRLTVL.

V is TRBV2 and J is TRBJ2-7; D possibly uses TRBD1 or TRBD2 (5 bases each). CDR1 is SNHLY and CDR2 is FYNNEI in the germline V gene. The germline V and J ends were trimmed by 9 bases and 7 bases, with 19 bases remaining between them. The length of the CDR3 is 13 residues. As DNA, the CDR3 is TGTGCCAGTAGGGACCACCGCGCGTGGGAGCAGTACTTC. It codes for CASRDHRAWEQYF.

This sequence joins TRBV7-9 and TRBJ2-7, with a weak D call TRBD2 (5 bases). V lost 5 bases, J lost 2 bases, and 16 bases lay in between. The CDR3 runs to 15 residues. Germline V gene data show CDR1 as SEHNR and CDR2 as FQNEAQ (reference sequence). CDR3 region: CASSPLGKTTYEQYF. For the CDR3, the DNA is TGTGCCAGCAGCCCACTAGGAAAAACAACCTACGAGCAGTACTTC.

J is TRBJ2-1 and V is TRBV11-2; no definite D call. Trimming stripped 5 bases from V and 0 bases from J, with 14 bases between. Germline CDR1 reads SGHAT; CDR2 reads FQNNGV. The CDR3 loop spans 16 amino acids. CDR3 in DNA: TGTGCCAGCAGCCCCCTCCTTGGTATCTCCTACAATGAGCAGTTCTTC. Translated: CASSPLLGISYNEQFF.

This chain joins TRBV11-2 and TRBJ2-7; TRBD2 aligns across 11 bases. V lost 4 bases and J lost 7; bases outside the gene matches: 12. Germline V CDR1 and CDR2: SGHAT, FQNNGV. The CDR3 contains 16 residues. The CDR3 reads CASSWRTSGYFTEQYF. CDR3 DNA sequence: TGTGCCAGCAGCTGGCGGACTAGCGGGTATTTTACGGAGCAGTACTTC.

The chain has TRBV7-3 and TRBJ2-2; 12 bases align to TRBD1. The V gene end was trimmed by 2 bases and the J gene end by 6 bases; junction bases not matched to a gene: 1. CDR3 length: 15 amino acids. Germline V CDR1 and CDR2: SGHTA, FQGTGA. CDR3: CASSLGDRGPGELFF. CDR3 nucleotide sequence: TGTGCCAGCAGCTTAGGGGACAGGGGGCCCGGGGAGCTGTTTTTT.